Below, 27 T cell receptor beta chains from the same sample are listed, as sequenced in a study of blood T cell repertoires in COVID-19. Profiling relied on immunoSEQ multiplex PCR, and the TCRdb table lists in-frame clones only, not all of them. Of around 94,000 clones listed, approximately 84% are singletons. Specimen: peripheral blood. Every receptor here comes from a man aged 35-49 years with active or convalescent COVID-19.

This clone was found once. The DNA of the CDR3 is TGTGCTAGTGGTTTGGCCACGGGGGACAGTCTGTTTCAGCCCCAGCATTTT. This encodes CASGLATGDSLFQPQHF. The chain recombines TRBV12-5 with TRBJ1-5; 7 bases are a match to TRBD1. There are 17 residues in the CDR3. The J segment lost 6 bases and the V segment lost 1 base, leaving 12 bases of the junction unmatched. CDR1 is LGHNT, CDR2 FRNRAP, per germline.

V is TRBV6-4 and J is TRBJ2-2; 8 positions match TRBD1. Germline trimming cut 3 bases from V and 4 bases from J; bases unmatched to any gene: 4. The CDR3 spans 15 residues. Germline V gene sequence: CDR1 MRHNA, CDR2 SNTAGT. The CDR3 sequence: CASSEDRVGTGELFF. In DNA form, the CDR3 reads TGTGCCAGCAGTGAGGACAGGGTCGGCACCGGGGAGCTGTTTTTT.

CDR3 sequence reads: CASSQGHRAQETQYF. CDR3 coding DNA: TGTGCCAGCAGCCAAGGCCACAGGGCGCAAGAGACCCAGTACTTC. The J gene is TRBJ2-5, the V gene TRBV3-1 (or the pseudogene TRBV3-2), with a possible D match to TRBD1 (6 bases). This CDR3 spans 15 amino acids. Germline CDR1 and CDR2: LGHDT and YNNKEL (reference sequence). Trimming pared 1 base from V and 2 bases from J, leaving 11 bases between.

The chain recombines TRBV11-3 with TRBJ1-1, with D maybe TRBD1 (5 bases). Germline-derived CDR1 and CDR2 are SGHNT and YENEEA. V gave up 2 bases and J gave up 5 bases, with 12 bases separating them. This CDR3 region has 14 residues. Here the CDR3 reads CASSLTGSSTEAFF. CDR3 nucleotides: TGTGCCAGCAGCTTAACAGGAAGTTCGACTGAAGCTTTCTTT.

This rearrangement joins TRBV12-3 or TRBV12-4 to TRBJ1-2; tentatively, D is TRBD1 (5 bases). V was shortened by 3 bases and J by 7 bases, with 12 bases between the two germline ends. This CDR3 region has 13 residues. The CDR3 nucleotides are TGTGCCAGCAGTTTGGAAGGGGCTAGTGGCTACACCTTC. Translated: CASSLEGASGYTF.

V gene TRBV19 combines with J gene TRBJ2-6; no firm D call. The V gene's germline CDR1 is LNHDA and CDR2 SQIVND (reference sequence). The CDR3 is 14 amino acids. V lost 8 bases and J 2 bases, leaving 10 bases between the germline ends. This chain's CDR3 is CASGDRTGANVLTF. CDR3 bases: TGTGCCAGTGGAGACCGAACTGGGGCCAACGTCCTGACTTTC.

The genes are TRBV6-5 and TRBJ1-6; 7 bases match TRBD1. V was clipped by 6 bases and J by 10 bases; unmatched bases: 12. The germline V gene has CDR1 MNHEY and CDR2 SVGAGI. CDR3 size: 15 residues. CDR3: CASSRTQGTRSPLHF. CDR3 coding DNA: TGTGCCAGCAGCCGAACACAGGGGACACGATCACCCCTCCACTTT.

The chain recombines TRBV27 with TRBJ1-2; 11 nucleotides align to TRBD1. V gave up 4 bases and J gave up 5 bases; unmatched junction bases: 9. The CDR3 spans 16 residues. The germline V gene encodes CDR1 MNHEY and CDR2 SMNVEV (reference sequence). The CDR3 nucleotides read TGTGCCAGCAGTTCCTACGAACGGGACAGGGGGTATGGCTACACCTTC. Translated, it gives CASSSYERDRGYGYTF.

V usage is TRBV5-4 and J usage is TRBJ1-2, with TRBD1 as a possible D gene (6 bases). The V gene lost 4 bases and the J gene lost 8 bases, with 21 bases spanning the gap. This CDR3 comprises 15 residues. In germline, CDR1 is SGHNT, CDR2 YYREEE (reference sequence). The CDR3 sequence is CASSPIKEGVRGYTF. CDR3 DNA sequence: TGTGCCAGCAGCCCCATTAAAGAGGGGGTGAGGGGCTACACCTTC.

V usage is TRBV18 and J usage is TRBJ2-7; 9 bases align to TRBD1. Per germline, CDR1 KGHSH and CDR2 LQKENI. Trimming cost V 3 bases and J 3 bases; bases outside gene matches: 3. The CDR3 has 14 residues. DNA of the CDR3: TGTGCCAGCTCACCCTCGGACAGGGGCTACGAGCAGTACTTC. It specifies CASSPSDRGYEQYF.

CDR3 region: CASSSSETTVRQYF. The CDR3 DNA follows: TGCGCCAGCAGCTCCTCCGAGACTACAGTCCGGCAGTACTTC. This chain links TRBV5-1 with TRBJ2-7; the D gene is possibly TRBD2 (5 bases). The germline V and J ends were trimmed by 3 bases and 9 bases, with 19 bases remaining between them. The CDR3 consists of 14 residues. CDR1 is SGHRS and CDR2 is YFSETQ in the germline V gene.

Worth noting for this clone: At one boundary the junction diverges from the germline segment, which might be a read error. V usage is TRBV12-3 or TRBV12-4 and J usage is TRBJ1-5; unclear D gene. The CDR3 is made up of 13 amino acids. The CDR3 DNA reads TGTACCAGCGGAAAGGGAGGAGATCAGCCCCAGCATTTT. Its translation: CTSGKGGDQPQHF.

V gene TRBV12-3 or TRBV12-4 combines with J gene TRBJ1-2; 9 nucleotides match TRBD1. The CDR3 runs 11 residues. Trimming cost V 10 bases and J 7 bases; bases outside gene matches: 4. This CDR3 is CATTGGFGYTF. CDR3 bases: TGTGCCACCACAGGGGGCTTTGGCTACACCTTC.

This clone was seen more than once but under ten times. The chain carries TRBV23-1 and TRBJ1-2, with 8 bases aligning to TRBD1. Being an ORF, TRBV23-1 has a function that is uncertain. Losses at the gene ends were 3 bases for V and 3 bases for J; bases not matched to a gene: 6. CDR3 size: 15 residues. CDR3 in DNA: TGCGCCAGCAGTCACCGCCCAGGGGGCGACTATGGCTACACCTTC. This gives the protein CASSHRPGGDYGYTF.

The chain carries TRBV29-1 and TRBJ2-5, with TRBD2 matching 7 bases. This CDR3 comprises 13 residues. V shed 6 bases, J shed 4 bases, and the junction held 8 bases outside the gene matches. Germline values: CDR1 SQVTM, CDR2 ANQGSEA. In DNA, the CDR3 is TGCAGCGTCCTTCCAGCGGGGACAGAGACCCAGTACTTC. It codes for CSVLPAGTETQYF.

CDR3 amino acids: CASSAHRGSGNTIYF. CDR3 bases: TGTGCCAGCAGCGCTCACAGGGGCTCTGGAAACACCATATATTTT. J is TRBJ1-3 and V is TRBV7-2; TRBD1 agrees at 7 bases. With V trimmed by 5 bases and J by 0 bases, 4 bases remained unmatched. CDR1 is SGHTA and CDR2 is FQGNSA in the germline V gene. The CDR3 consists of 15 residues.

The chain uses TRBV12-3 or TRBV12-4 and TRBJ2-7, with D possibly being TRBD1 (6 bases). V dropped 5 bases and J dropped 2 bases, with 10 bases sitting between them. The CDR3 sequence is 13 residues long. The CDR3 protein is CASSTGTTYEQYF. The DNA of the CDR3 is TGTGCCAGCAGTACCGGGACAACCTACGAGCAGTACTTC.

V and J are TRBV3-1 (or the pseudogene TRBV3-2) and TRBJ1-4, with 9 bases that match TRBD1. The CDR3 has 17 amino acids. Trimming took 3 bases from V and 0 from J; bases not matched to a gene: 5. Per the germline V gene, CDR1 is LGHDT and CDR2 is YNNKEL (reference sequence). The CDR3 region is CASSHTGGRTTNEKLFF. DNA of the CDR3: TGTGCCAGCAGCCATACAGGGGGCCGAACAACTAATGAAAAACTGTTTTTT.

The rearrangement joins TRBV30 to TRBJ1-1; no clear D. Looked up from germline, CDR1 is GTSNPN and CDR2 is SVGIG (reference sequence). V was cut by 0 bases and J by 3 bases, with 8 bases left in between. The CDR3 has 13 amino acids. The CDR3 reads CAWSVLTHTEAFF. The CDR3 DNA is TGTGCCTGGAGTGTTTTGACACACACTGAAGCTTTCTTT. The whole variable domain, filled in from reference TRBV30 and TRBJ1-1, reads SQTIHQWPATLVQPVGSPLSLECTVEGTSNPNLYWYRQAAGRGLQLLFYSVGIGQISSEVPQNLSASRPQDRQFILSSKKLLLSDSGFYLCAWSVLTHTEAFFGQGTRLTVV.

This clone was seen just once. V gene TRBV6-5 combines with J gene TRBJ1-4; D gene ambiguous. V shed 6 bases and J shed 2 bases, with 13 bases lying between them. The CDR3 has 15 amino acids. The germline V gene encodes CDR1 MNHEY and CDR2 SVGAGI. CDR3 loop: CASSHGRWTNEKLFF. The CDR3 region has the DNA TGTGCCAGCAGCCACGGGAGGTGGACTAATGAAAAACTGTTTTTT.

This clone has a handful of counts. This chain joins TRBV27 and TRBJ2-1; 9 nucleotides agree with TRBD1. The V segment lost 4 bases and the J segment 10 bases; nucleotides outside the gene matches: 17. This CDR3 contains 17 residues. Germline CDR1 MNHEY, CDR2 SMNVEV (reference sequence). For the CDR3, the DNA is TGTGCCAGCAGTTCTGTGAGGCAGGGGGACAGGGCATTAGAGCAGTTCTTC. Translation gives CASSSVRQGDRALEQFF.

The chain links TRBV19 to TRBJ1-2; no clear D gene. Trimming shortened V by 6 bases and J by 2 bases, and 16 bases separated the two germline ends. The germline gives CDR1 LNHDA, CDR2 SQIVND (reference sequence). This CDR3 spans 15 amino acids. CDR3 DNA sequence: TGTGCCAGTAGCAATGGGCAGCAACAAAACTATGGCTACACCTTC. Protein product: CASSNGQQQNYGYTF.

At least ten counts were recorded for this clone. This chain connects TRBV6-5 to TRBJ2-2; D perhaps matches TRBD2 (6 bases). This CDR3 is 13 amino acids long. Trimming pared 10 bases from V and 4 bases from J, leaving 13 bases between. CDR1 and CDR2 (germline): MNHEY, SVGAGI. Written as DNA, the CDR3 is TGTGCCACCCAACGGGGGTTCACCGGGGAGCTGTTTTTT. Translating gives CATQRGFTGELFF.

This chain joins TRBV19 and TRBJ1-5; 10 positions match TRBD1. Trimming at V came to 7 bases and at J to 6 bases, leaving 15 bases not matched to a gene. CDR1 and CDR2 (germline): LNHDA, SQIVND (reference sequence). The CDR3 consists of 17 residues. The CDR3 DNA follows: TGTGCCAGTAAGAAGGGAGAAGGGACAGGGGTATCTCAGCCCCAGCATTTT. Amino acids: CASKKGEGTGVSQPQHF.

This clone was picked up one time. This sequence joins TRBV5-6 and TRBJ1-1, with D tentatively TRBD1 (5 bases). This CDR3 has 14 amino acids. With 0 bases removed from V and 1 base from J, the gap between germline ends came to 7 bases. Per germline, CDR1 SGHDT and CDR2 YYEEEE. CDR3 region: CASSLAGENTEAFF. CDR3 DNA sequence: TGTGCCAGCAGCTTGGCGGGGGAGAACACTGAAGCTTTCTTT.

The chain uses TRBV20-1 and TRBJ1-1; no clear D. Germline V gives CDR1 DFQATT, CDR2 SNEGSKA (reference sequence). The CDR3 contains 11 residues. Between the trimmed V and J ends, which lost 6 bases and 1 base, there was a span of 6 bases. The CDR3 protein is CSARQNTEAFF. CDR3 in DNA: TGCAGTGCGCGACAGAACACTGAAGCTTTCTTT.

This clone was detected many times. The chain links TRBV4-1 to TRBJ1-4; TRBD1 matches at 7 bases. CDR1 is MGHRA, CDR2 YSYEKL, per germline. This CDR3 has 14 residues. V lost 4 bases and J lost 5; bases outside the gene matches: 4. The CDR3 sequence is CASSLQTGNEKLFF. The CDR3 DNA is TGCGCCAGCAGCCTGCAGACAGGGAATGAAAAACTGTTTTTT.